This paragraph reports one TCR beta chain. The record originates from a study of blood T cell repertoires in COVID-19. Study at large: The samples span acute and convalescent COVID-19 from the United States, Italy and Spain. Sources were T cells, B-cell-depleted T cells, or PBMCs; the material itself was cDNA or gDNA.

Original handling: Reference gene primers were amplified, and this amplification served to estimate nucleated cell counts. The assay was immunoSEQ multiplex PCR, and TCRdb's table has in-frame clones only and misses some. V, J and clone size reflect that table, while D and trimming were determined from the DNA. The table has around 85,000 clones, about 82% seen once. Germline CDR1 and CDR2: GTSNPN and SVGIG (reference sequence). The length of the CDR3 is 15 residues. This TCR was sampled from a man in his forties or fifties with active COVID-19. This chain connects TRBV30 to TRBJ1-6, with TRBD1 identical over 7 bases. The source material was peripheral blood. The CDR3 nucleotides are TGTGCTTATCAATCGGACAGGATCTATAATTCACCCCTCCACTTT. Its translation: CAYQSDRIYNSPLHF. The variable domain in full, completed from reference TRBV30 and TRBJ1-6, reads SQTIHQWPATLVQPVGSPLSLECTVEGTSNPNLYWYRQAAGRGLQLLFYSVGIGQISSEVPQNLSASRPQDRQFILSSKKLLLSDSGFYLCAYQSDRIYNSPLHFGNGTRLTVT.